Following are 15 T cell receptor beta chains from one sample sequenced in a study of neurological immune-mediated disorders. TCRdb reanalysed the 5' RACE reads using MiXCR and keeps one entry per CDR3 protein. The table has 75,000 to 95,000 distinct CDR3 sequences, under 20% seen once; the top ten hold roughly 14%. The specimen sequenced was PBMCs. These receptors all stem from a woman in her 40s in good health.

This chain connects TRBV7-2 to TRBJ2-5; 7 nucleotides agree with TRBD1. The CDR3 loop spans 15 amino acids. Per the germline V gene, CDR1 is SGHTA and CDR2 is FQGNSA. The V segment lost 5 bases and the J segment 5 bases; nucleotides outside the gene matches: 11. The CDR3 region is CASSPNTGAAETQYF. The CDR3 nucleotides are TGTGCCAGCAGCCCCAATACAGGGGCGGCGGAGACCCAGTACTTC.

This clonotype came up many times. J is TRBJ2-5 and V is TRBV12-3 or TRBV12-4, with a weak D call TRBD1 (5 bases). The CDR3 contains 14 residues. V lost 0 bases and J lost 2, with 7 bases in between. CDR3 DNA: TGTGCCAGCAGTTTAGCTACAGGTCAAGAGACCCAGTACTTC. Residues: CASSLATGQETQYF.

This clonotype was seen repeatedly, ten times or more. The chain combines TRBV20-1 with TRBJ2-5; the D is unclear. CDR1 is DFQATT and CDR2 is SNEGSKA in the germline V gene (reference sequence). The V and J ends lost 5 bases and 2 bases respectively, with 15 bases between them. This CDR3 region has 14 residues. For the CDR3, the DNA is TGCAGTGCTCAAATAAGGGCGGCTCAAGAGACCCAGTACTTC. Translating gives CSAQIRAAQETQYF.

This clonotype was observed at least ten times. The chain uses TRBV5-1 and TRBJ1-1; D possibly corresponds to TRBD1 (5 bases). Per germline, CDR1 SGHRS and CDR2 YFSETQ. The length of the CDR3 is 14 residues. Trimming took 0 bases from V and 2 from J, leaving 8 bases between them. The CDR3 region is CASSLAGSNTEAFF. CDR3 bases: TGCGCCAGCAGCTTGGCAGGGTCAAACACTGAAGCTTTCTTT.

This chain joins TRBV2 and TRBJ2-5; TRBD2 matches at 12 bases. V lost 6 bases and J lost 3; bases outside the gene matches: 5. CDR1 SNHLY and CDR2 FYNNEI come from the germline V gene. The CDR3 has 15 amino acids. CDR3 nucleotides: TGTGCCAGCAGAAAACGGACTAGCGGGGAAGAGACCCAGTACTTC. Residues: CASRKRTSGEETQYF.

This clonotype has a count of ten or more. The chain employs TRBV12-3 or TRBV12-4 and TRBJ1-1; the D gene is possibly TRBD1 (5 bases). The CDR3 totals 16 residues. Deletions cut 2 bases from V and 2 bases from J, with 15 bases between. The DNA of the CDR3 is TGTGCCAGCAGTTTATCGTCGGCCAGGGTAAACACTGAAGCTTTCTTT. It specifies CASSLSSARVNTEAFF.

This clonotype has at least ten counts. The CDR3 sequence is CASSFYQTGWNPRSGANVLTF. The CDR3 coding sequence is TGTGCCAGCAGTTTCTACCAGACAGGTTGGAATCCTCGCTCTGGGGCCAACGTCCTGACTTTC. This chain connects TRBV28 to TRBJ2-6; D perhaps matches TRBD1 (6 bases). Germline loops: CDR1 MDHEN, CDR2 SYDVKM. This CDR3 spans 21 amino acids. V lost 3 bases and J 0 bases, leaving 24 bases between the germline ends.

This clonotype was seen at least ten times. V usage is TRBV20-1 and J usage is TRBJ1-2; D gene ambiguous. This CDR3 spans 11 amino acids. In germline, CDR1 is DFQATT, CDR2 SNEGSKA (reference sequence). Between the trimmed V and J ends, which lost 7 bases and 2 bases, there was a span of 8 bases. This CDR3 is CSVQENYGYTF. The DNA for the CDR3 is TGCAGTGTGCAGGAAAACTATGGCTACACCTTC.

In its sample, this clonotype was seen many times. The J gene is TRBJ2-1, the V gene TRBV7-8, with TRBD2 identical over 11 bases. This CDR3 spans 15 amino acids. CDR1 is SGHVS, CDR2 FQNEAQ, per germline. Germline trimming cut 5 bases from V and 4 bases from J; bases unmatched to any gene: 4. The CDR3 sequence: CASSQGLAVYNEQFF. CDR3 in DNA: TGTGCCAGCAGCCAGGGACTAGCGGTATACAATGAGCAGTTCTTC.

This clonotype showed up many times. The V and J genes are TRBV4-2 and TRBJ1-5, with D perhaps matching TRBD1 (5 bases). Germline V gives CDR1 LGHNA, CDR2 YNFKEQ. The CDR3 sequence is 18 residues long. V dropped 0 bases and J dropped 3 bases, with 18 bases sitting between them. CDR3 residues: CASSQDLPGQAVNQPQHF. The CDR3 DNA follows: TGTGCCAGCAGCCAAGACCTCCCAGGGCAGGCCGTCAATCAGCCCCAGCATTTT.

At least ten counts were recorded for this clonotype. V usage is TRBV10-3 and J usage is TRBJ2-3; D is unclear. V shed 1 base and J shed 3 bases, with 5 bases lying between them. From germline, CDR1 is ENHRY and CDR2 SYGVKD. The CDR3 totals 13 residues. In DNA form, the CDR3 reads TGTGCCATCAGTGAGTACTTTACAGATACGCAGTATTTT. This codes for CAISEYFTDTQYF.

In its sample, this clonotype was seen many times. This rearrangement joins TRBV24-1 to TRBJ2-3; 9 bases are shared with TRBD1. V lost 3 bases and J lost 1; bases outside the gene matches: 7. The CDR3 is 17 residues long. The germline gives CDR1 KGHDR, CDR2 SFDVKD. The CDR3, as DNA: TGTGCCACCAGTGATCGAGGGGACAGGGCGGGCACAGATACGCAGTATTTT. As protein: CATSDRGDRAGTDTQYF.

This clonotype was detected many times. J is TRBJ2-7 and V is TRBV6-1; 8 bases fit TRBD2. The germline V gene has CDR1 MNHNS and CDR2 SASEGT. The CDR3 has 13 residues. V was clipped by 6 bases and J by 4 bases; unmatched bases: 5. CDR3 in amino acids: CASRGSGAYEQYV. The CDR3 nucleotides are TGTGCCAGCAGGGGTAGCGGGGCGTACGAGCAGTACGTC.

This clonotype was seen at least ten times. This chain connects TRBV4-3 to TRBJ2-1, with 11 bases aligning to TRBD2. The V and J ends lost 0 bases and 7 bases, in that order; junction bases with no gene match: 5. Germline lookup yields CDR1 LGHNA and CDR2 YSLEER. The CDR3 consists of 16 residues. In nucleotides, the CDR3 is TGCGCCAGCAGCCAAGATCCTAGCGGGGGGTCTAATGAGCAGTTCTTC. Translating gives CASSQDPSGGSNEQFF.

This clonotype showed up many times. The chain carries TRBV12-3 or TRBV12-4 and TRBJ2-5; D might be TRBD1 (6 bases). This CDR3 is 14 amino acids long. Trimming took off 5 bases at V and 1 base at J, with 11 bases between the two ends. CDR3 residues: CASSHLDSQETQYF. In DNA form, the CDR3 reads TGTGCCAGCAGTCACCTGGACAGCCAAGAGACCCAGTACTTC.